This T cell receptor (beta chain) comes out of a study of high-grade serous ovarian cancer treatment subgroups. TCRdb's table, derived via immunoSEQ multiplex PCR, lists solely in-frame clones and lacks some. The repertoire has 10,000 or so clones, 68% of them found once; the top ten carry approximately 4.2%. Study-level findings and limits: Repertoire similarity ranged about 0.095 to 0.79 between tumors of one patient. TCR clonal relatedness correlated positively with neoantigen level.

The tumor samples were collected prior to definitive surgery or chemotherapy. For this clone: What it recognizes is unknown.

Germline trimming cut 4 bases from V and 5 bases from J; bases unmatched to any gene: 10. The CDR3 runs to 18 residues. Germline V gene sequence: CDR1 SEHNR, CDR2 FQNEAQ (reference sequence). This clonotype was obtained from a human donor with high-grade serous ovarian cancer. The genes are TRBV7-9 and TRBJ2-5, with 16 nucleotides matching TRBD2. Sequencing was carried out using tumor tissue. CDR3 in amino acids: CASSSGLAGGPRRETQYF. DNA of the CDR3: TGTGCCAGCAGCTCGGGACTAGCGGGAGGGCCACGAAGGGAGACCCAGTACTTC. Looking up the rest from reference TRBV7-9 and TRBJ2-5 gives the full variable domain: DTGVSQNPRHKITKRGQNVTFRCDPISEHNRLYWYRQTLGQGPEFLTYFQNEAQLEKSRLLSDRFSAERPKGSFSTLEIQRTEQGDSAMYLCASSSGLAGGPRRETQYFGPGTRLLVL.